These 5 T cell receptor beta chains share one sample of origin, sequenced in a study of T cell responses to AZD1222 COVID-19 vaccine. Sequencing used immunoSEQ multiplex PCR; TCRdb keeps in-frame clones, though not all of them. The table shows about 100,000 clones, with about 90% occurring only once. The sample here was peripheral blood, taken on day 0 of AZD1222 vaccination. All receptors derive from an adult in good health.

The chain joins TRBV12-3 or TRBV12-4 to TRBJ1-1, with 7 nucleotides matching TRBD1. The CDR3 length is 11 residues. V was pared by 6 bases and J by 10 bases, with 5 bases of the junction left unmatched. Here the CDR3 DNA reads TGTGCCAGCAGCCTAGGGGGCACAGCTTTCTTT. Translated: CASSLGGTAFF.

The chain recombines TRBV7-2 with TRBJ1-5; 8 bases agree with TRBD1. Per the germline V gene, CDR1 is SGHTA and CDR2 is FQGNSA. CDR3 length equals 16 residues. V was clipped by 3 bases and J by 5 bases; unmatched bases: 9. Here the CDR3 reads CASSLTSTGADQPQHF. In DNA form, the CDR3 reads TGTGCCAGCAGCTTGACTTCGACAGGGGCCGATCAGCCCCAGCATTTT. The whole variable domain, filled in from reference TRBV7-2 and TRBJ1-5, reads GAGVSQSPSNKVTEKGKDVELRCDPISGHTALYWYRQSLGQGLEFLIYFQGNSAPDKSGLPSDRFSAERTGGSVSTLTIQRTQQEDSAVYLCASSLTSTGADQPQHFGDGTRLSIL.

This clone was detected only once. The chain uses TRBV27 and TRBJ2-7; 7 bases line up with TRBD1. This CDR3 has 14 residues. Germline loops: CDR1 MNHEY, CDR2 SMNVEV (reference sequence). The V gene end was trimmed by 8 bases and the J gene end by 0 bases; junction bases not matched to a gene: 7. This CDR3 is CASGKQGISYEQYF. In DNA form, the CDR3 reads TGTGCCAGCGGGAAACAGGGGATCTCCTACGAGCAGTACTTC.

V and J are TRBV11-3 and TRBJ2-7, with a weak D call TRBD1 (5 bases). The CDR3 runs 13 residues. CDR1 is SGHNT, CDR2 YENEEA, per germline. V was pared by 3 bases and J by 4 bases, with 10 bases between. The CDR3 DNA follows: TGTGCCAGCAGCTTCGACAGCACATACGAGCAGTACTTC. Protein product: CASSFDSTYEQYF.

The rearrangement joins TRBV13 to TRBJ2-7; D is unclear. V was pared by 5 bases and J by 0 bases, with 11 bases between. The germline V gene encodes CDR1 PRHDT and CDR2 FYEKMQ (reference sequence). The CDR3 consists of 14 residues. The CDR3 region is CASSMSGSSYEQYF. CDR3 coding DNA: TGTGCCAGCAGCATGTCGGGTTCCTCCTACGAGCAGTACTTC.